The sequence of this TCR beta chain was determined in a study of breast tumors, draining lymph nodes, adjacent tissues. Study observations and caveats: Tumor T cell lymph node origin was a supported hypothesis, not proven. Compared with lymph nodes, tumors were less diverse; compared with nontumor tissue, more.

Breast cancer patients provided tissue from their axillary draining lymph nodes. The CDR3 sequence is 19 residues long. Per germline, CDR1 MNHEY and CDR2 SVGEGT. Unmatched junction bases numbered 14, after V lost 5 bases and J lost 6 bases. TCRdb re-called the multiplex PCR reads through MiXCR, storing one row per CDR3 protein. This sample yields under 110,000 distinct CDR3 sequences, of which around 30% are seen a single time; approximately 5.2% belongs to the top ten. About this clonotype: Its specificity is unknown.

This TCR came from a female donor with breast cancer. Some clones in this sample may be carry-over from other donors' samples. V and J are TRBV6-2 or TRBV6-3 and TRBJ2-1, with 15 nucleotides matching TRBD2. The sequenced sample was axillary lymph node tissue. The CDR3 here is CASSHWTSGRAGGRNEQFF. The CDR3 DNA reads TGTGCCAGCAGTCATTGGACTAGCGGGAGGGCCGGTGGTCGCAATGAGCAGTTCTTC.